This is a list of T cell receptor beta chains from one sample in a study of T cells in Graves' hyperthyroidism and ophthalmopathy. TCRdb independently ran MiXCR on the multiplex PCR reads; one entry per CDR3 protein. Seen here are approximately 570,000 distinct CDR3 sequences, approximately 20% observed once, and the top ten hold roughly 50%. The sequencing sample was made of blood. The receptors come from a man aged 35 to 55 with Graves' ophthalmopathy. The CDR3 runs from the conserved cysteine through the conserved F or W. Fields, in order: D gene, V gene, clone size, J gene, CDR3 protein, CDR3 DNA. A D gene is named only where the DNA matches it firmly. Expanded clones are given a class, and other clones once, few, many or no size at all.

>TRBD1|TRBV11-2|many|TRBJ2-7
CASRDRAPSYEQYF
TGTGCCAGCAGGGACAGGGCCCCCTCCTACGAGCAGTACTTC
>NA|TRBV7-2|NA|TRBJ1-1
CASSLRQGHIMNTEVFF
TGTGCCAGCAGCTTAAGGCAGGGACATATCATGAACACTGAAGTTTTCTTT
>NA|TRBV5-1|NA|TRBJ1-2
CASSLADSANYGYTF
TGCGCCAGCAGCTTGGCGGACAGCGCTAACTATGGCTACACCTTC
>TRBD2|TRBV28|NA|TRBJ2-1
CASYSGRARYNEQFF
TGTGCCAGCTATAGCGGGCGGGCCCGCTACAATGAGCAGTTCTTC
>NA|TRBV11-2|many|TRBJ2-5
CASSHNPQGQETQYF
TGTGCCAGCAGCCACAACCCACAGGGACAAGAGACCCAGTACTTC
>NA|TRBV4-2|few|TRBJ2-1
CASSQDFGRSSSYNEQFF
TGTGCCAGCAGCCAAGATTTTGGGCGATCGAGCTCCTACAATGAGCAGTTCTTC
>NA|TRBV2|few|TRBJ2-1
CASSSLDEQFF
TGTGCCAGCAGTTCTTTGGATGAGCAGTTCTTC
>NA|TRBV7-8|many|TRBJ2-1
CASTEGQGSYNEQFF
TGTGCCAGCACGGAGGGCCAAGGGTCCTACAATGAGCAGTTCTTC
>NA|TRBV12-3/TRBV12-4|NA|TRBJ2-1
CASRTLGGTEQFF
TGTGCCAGCAGGACATTAGGGGGGACTGAGCAGTTCTTC
>NA|TRBV11-2|many|TRBJ2-1
CASSSWTDNEQFF
TGTGCCAGCAGCTCCTGGACAGACAATGAGCAGTTCTTC